This T cell receptor (beta chain) comes out of a study of T cell responses to AZD1222 COVID-19 vaccine. Study summary: The study pooled second doses at about 4 or about 12 weeks. Overall study findings and caveats: The breadth and depth of Spike-specific TCRs increased once two AZD1222 doses had been given. Repertoires were sampled only after the peak T cell response. Mostly white British, mostly female donors; authors suggested clonal diversity may be underestimated.

As to this clone: Its target is unknown.

Trimming stripped 3 bases from V and 2 bases from J, with 14 bases between. This CDR3 is built from 15 residues. The germline gives CDR1 SGHRS, CDR2 YFSETQ. Here immunoSEQ multiplex PCR was the method, and the copy in TCRdb shows in-frame clones only, minus some. The data show roughly 99,000 clones, about 90% seen once. The sequences come from peripheral blood, collected on day 0 of AZD1222 vaccination. The sequence derives from an adult in good health. The V gene is TRBV5-1, the J gene TRBJ1-2; TRBD1 might be the D (6 bases). For the CDR3, the DNA is TGCGCCAGCAGCTCCGTTGGACAGCAGAACTATGGCTACACCTTC. Its protein is CASSSVGQQNYGYTF.